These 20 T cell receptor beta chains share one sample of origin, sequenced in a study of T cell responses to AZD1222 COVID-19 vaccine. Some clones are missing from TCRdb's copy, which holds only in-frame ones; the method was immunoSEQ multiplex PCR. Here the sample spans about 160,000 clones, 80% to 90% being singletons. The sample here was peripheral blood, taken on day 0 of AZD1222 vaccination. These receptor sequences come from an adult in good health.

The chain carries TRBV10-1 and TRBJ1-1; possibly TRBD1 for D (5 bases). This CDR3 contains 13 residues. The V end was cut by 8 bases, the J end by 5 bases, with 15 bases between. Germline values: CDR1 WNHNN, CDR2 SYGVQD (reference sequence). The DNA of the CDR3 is TGCGCCAGCCAGCGGCAGGGAGGGACTGAAGCTTTCTTT. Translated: CASQRQGGTEAFF.

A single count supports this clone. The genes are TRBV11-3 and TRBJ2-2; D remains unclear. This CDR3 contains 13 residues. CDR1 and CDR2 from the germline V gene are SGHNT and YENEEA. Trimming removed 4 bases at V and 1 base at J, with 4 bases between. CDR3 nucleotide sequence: TGTGCCAGCAGCTCCGTGAACACCGGGGAGCTGTTTTTT. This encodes CASSSVNTGELFF.

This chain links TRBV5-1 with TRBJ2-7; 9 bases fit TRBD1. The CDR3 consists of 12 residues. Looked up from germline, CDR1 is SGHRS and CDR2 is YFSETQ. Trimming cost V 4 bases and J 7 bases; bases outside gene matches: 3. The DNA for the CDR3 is TGCGCCAGCAGCGAGACAGGGGGAGAGCAGTACTTC. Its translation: CASSETGGEQYF.

In DNA, the CDR3 is TGCGCCAGCAGCTTGGCCGGTAGCGGGAGGGCCTACGAGCAGTACTTC. As protein: CASSLAGSGRAYEQYF. This chain uses TRBV5-1 with TRBJ2-7, with 11 bases lining up with TRBD2. V lost 0 bases, J lost 2 bases, and 4 bases stayed unmatched. This CDR3 contains 16 residues. The germline CDR1 and CDR2 sequences are SGHRS and YFSETQ.

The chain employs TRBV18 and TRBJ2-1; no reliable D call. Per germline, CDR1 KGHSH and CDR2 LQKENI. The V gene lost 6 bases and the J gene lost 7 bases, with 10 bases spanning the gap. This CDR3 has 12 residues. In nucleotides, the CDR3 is TGTGCCAGCTCGAAGGTCGGGAATGAGCAGTTCTTC. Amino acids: CASSKVGNEQFF.

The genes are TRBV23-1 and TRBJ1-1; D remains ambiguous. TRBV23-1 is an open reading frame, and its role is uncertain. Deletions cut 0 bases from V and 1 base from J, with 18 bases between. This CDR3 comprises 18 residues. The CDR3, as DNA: TGCGCCAGCAGTCAATCGGGCGAACACCCCCTACGGAACACTGAAGCTTTCTTT. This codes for CASSQSGEHPLRNTEAFF.

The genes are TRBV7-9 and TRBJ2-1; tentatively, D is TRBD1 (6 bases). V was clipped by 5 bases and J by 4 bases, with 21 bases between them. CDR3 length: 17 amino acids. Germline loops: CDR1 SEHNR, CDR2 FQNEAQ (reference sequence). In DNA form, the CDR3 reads TGTGCCAGCAGCCCCTCGGGACAACGGTTCCCTTACAATGAGCAGTTCTTC. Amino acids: CASSPSGQRFPYNEQFF.

The CDR3 sequence is CASSWDRGEKLFF. The CDR3, as DNA: TGTGCCAGCAGCTGGGACAGGGGTGAAAAACTGTTTTTT. The chain recombines TRBV12-3 or TRBV12-4 with TRBJ1-4; 10 bases match TRBD1. There are 13 residues in the CDR3. V was clipped by 6 bases and J by 7 bases; unmatched bases: 2.

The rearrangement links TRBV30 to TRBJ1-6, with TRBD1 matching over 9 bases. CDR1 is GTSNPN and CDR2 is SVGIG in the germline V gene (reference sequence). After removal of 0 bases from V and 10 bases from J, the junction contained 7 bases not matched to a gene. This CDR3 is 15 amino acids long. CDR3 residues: CAWSVPQGAGSPLHF. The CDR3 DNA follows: TGTGCCTGGAGTGTACCACAGGGGGCCGGCTCACCCCTCCACTTT.

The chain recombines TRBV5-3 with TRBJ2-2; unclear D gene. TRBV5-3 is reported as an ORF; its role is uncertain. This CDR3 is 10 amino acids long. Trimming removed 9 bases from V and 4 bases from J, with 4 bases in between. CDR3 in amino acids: CAIRTGELFF. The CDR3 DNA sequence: TGTGCCATACGCACCGGGGAGCTGTTTTTT.

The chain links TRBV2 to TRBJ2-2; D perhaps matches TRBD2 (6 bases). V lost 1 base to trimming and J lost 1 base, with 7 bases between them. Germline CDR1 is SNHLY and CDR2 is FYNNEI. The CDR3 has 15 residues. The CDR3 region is CASSEERVNTGELFF. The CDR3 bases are TGTGCCAGCAGTGAAGAGCGGGTGAACACCGGGGAGCTGTTTTTT.

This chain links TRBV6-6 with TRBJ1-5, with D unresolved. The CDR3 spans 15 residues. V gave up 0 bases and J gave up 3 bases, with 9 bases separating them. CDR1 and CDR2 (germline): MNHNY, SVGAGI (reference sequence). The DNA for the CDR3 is TGTGCCAGCAGTTACTCGTTTGGGAACAATCAGCCCCAGCATTTT. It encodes CASSYSFGNNQPQHF.

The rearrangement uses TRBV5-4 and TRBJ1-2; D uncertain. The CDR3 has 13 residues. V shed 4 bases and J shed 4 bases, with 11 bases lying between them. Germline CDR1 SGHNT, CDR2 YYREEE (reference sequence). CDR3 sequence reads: CASSPPRGYGYTF. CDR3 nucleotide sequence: TGTGCCAGCAGCCCCCCGCGGGGCTATGGCTACACCTTC.

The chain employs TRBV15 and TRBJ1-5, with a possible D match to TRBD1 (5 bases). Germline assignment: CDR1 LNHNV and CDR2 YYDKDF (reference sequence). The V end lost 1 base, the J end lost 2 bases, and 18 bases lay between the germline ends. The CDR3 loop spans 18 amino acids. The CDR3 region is CATSRGPGTLARNQPQHF. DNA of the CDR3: TGTGCCACCAGCAGAGGACCCGGGACCTTGGCCCGCAATCAGCCCCAGCATTTT.

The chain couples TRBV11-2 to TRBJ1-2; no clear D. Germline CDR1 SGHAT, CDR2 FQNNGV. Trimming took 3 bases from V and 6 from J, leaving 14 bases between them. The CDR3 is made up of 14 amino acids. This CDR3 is CASSFQGGRDGYTF. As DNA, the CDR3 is TGTGCCAGCAGCTTTCAAGGAGGGAGGGATGGCTACACCTTC.

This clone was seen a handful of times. CDR3 sequence reads: CASSPGTVLSHTEAFF. CDR3 nucleotides: TGTGCCAGCAGCCCCGGGACGGTCCTTTCCCACACTGAAGCTTTCTTT. The chain couples TRBV5-8 to TRBJ1-1, with D maybe TRBD1 (5 bases). The CDR3 sequence is 16 residues long. CDR1 SGHTS and CDR2 YDEGEE come from the germline V gene. V was pared by 4 bases and J by 3 bases, with 19 bases between.

The CDR3 region is CASSIDGGGNQPQHF. DNA for the CDR3: TGTGCCAGTAGTATAGATGGGGGTGGCAATCAGCCCCAGCATTTT. This chain links TRBV19 with TRBJ1-5; D is possibly TRBD1 (5 bases). V lost 0 bases, J lost 2 bases, and 8 bases lay in between. CDR1 LNHDA and CDR2 SQIVND come from the germline V gene (reference sequence). The CDR3 is 15 amino acids.

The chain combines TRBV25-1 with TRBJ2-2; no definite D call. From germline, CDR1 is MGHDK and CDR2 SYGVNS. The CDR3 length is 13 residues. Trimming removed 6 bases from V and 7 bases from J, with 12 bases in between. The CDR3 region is CASRNPSYGELFF. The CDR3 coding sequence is TGTGCCAGCAGGAACCCCTCTTACGGGGAGCTGTTTTTT.

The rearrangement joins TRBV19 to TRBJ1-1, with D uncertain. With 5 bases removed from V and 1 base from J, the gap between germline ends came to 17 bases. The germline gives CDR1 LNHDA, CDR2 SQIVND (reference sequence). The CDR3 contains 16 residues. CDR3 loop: CASSRSLTLGNTEAFF. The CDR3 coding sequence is TGTGCCAGTAGTCGGAGTCTCACACTAGGGAACACTGAAGCTTTCTTT.

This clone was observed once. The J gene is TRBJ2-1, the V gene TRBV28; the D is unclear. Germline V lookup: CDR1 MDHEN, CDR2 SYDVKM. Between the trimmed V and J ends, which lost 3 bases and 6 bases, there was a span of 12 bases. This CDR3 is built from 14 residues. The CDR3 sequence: CASSFSNPPNEQFF. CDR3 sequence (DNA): TGTGCCAGCAGTTTTTCAAATCCCCCCAATGAGCAGTTCTTC. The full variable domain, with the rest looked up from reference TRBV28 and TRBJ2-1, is DVKVTQSSRYLVKRTGEKVFLECVQDMDHENMFWYRQDPGLGLRLIYFSYDVKMKEKGDIPEGYSVSREKKERFSLILESASTNQTSMYLCASSFSNPPNEQFFGPGTRLTVL.